Here is one T cell receptor (beta chain) with its context. Its antigen is still unknown. The data stem from a study of T cell responses to AZD1222 COVID-19 vaccine. Study-wide context: Second-dose schedules of about 4 or about 12 weeks were combined.

Findings and limits, study-wide: Seropositive AZD1222 recipients at baseline numbered only six or seven.

Here immunoSEQ multiplex PCR was the method, and the copy in TCRdb shows in-frame clones only, minus some. The table has about 110,000 clones, roughly 84% seen once. The V end was cut by 3 bases, the J end by 0 bases, with 9 bases between. CDR3 length equals 15 residues. In germline, CDR1 is SGHTA, CDR2 FQGTGA. The sequence was collected from an adult in good health. The genes are TRBV7-3 and TRBJ2-1; D call uncertain. Sequencing used peripheral blood, obtained on day 0 of AZD1222 vaccination. CDR3 residues: CASSFGRSSYNEQFF. The CDR3 DNA reads as TGTGCCAGCAGCTTCGGCCGGAGCTCCTACAATGAGCAGTTCTTC.